The 14 T cell receptor beta chains in this list originate from one sample, sequenced in a study of T cell changes during pregnancy in multiple sclerosis. TCRdb keeps only in-frame clones here, not all; method: immunoSEQ multiplex PCR. The sample carries tens of thousands of clones, around 93% recorded once. The source material was CD4+ T cells from peripheral blood mononuclear cells, sampled after pregnancy. These receptors originate from a female donor with multiple sclerosis, enrolled in a pregnancy study.

V gene TRBV28 combines with J gene TRBJ1-1; D might be TRBD1 (6 bases). Germline assignment: CDR1 MDHEN and CDR2 SYDVKM. The CDR3 is 16 amino acids. V lost 6 bases and J 0 bases, leaving 17 bases between the germline ends. The CDR3 DNA follows: TGTGCCAGCAGCCCTGTGGACAGTCTCATGAACACTGAAGCTTTCTTT. This gives the protein CASSPVDSLMNTEAFF. The complete variable domain, with remaining parts taken from reference TRBV28 and TRBJ1-1, reads DVKVTQSSRYLVKRTGEKVFLECVQDMDHENMFWYRQDPGLGLRLIYFSYDVKMKEKGDIPEGYSVSREKKERFSLILESASTNQTSMYLCASSPVDSLMNTEAFFGQGTRLTVV.

This chain links TRBV11-3 with TRBJ2-1; the D is unclear. The V end lost 4 bases, the J end lost 4 bases, and 8 bases lay between the germline ends. Germline V CDR1 and CDR2: SGHNT, YENEEA. This CDR3 has 13 residues. CDR3 sequence (DNA): TGTGCCAGCAGCTCCCTGAGGTACAATGAGCAGTTCTTC. It encodes CASSSLRYNEQFF.

This clone was detected only once. The gene calls are TRBV27 and TRBJ2-2; 8 nucleotides match TRBD2. The CDR3 runs to 16 residues. V shed 6 bases, J shed 4 bases, and the junction held 10 bases outside the gene matches. Germline CDR1 is MNHEY and CDR2 is SMNVEV (reference sequence). CDR3 region: CASSPPSGSFTGELFF. The CDR3 coding sequence is TGTGCCAGCAGCCCCCCTAGCGGGTCATTCACCGGGGAGCTGTTTTTT.

This clone was seen just once. The rearrangement joins TRBV29-1 to TRBJ1-3, with D hard to call. This CDR3 spans 12 amino acids. With 4 bases removed from V and 7 bases from J, the gap between germline ends came to 11 bases. The germline gives CDR1 SQVTM, CDR2 ANQGSEA. The CDR3 region is CSVAESRNTIYF. The CDR3, as DNA: TGCAGCGTTGCGGAGAGTAGGAACACCATATATTTT.

This rearrangement joins TRBV7-3 to TRBJ2-2; D may be TRBD2 (7 bases). CDR1 and CDR2 from the germline V gene are SGHTA and FQGTGA. V was clipped by 5 bases and J by 0 bases, with 16 bases between them. The CDR3 runs to 17 residues. The CDR3 DNA follows: TGTGCCAGCAGCCCGGGGGCGCGGGGGTCGAACACCGGGGAGCTGTTTTTT. It yields the protein CASSPGARGSNTGELFF.

The J gene is TRBJ2-7, the V gene TRBV9; a possible D gene is TRBD1 (5 bases). Trimming cost V 5 bases and J 7 bases, with 13 bases left between them. The CDR3 consists of 12 residues. The germline V gene has CDR1 SGDLS and CDR2 YYNGEE. DNA of the CDR3: TGTGCCAGCAGGGGGCCTTTGGGGGAGCAGTACTTC. It is translated as CASRGPLGEQYF.

This clone showed up just once. The rearrangement joins TRBV19 to TRBJ2-7, with 9 nucleotides matching TRBD1. The CDR3 extends over 14 amino acids. From germline, CDR1 is LNHDA and CDR2 SQIVND (reference sequence). J lost 5 bases, V lost 4 bases, and 6 bases had no gene match. The CDR3 coding sequence is TGTGCCAGTAGTAGGGGACAGGGCCCAGACGAGCAGTACTTC. Protein product: CASSRGQGPDEQYF.

J is TRBJ2-6 and V is TRBV11-3; TRBD1 might be the D (7 bases). Germline CDR1 reads SGHNT; CDR2 reads YENEEA. There are 17 residues in the CDR3. V dropped 5 bases and J dropped 1 base, with 15 bases sitting between them. DNA of the CDR3: TGTGCCAGCAGCGCGGGGACAGAACTTTCTGGGGCCAACGTCCTGACTTTC. Amino acids: CASSAGTELSGANVLTF.

V and J are TRBV2 and TRBJ2-7; TRBD1 matches at 10 bases. There are 16 residues in the CDR3. Germline CDR1 SNHLY, CDR2 FYNNEI. Trimming removed 0 bases from V and 7 bases from J; junction bases left unmatched: 9. The CDR3 loop reads CASSEAGTGAAGEQYF. The DNA of the CDR3 is TGTGCCAGCAGTGAAGCCGGGACAGGGGCCGCCGGAGAGCAGTACTTC.

CDR3 amino acids: CASSRQSPYEQYF. Written as DNA, the CDR3 is TGTGCCAGTAGCAGACAGTCGCCGTACGAGCAGTACTTC. V usage is TRBV19 and J usage is TRBJ2-7; a weak D match, TRBD1 (5 bases). The CDR3 sequence is 13 residues long. The germline V gene has CDR1 LNHDA and CDR2 SQIVND (reference sequence). The V and J ends lost 6 bases and 4 bases respectively, with 13 bases between them.

The chain uses TRBV7-2 and TRBJ1-5; D ambiguous. V was clipped by 1 base and J by 7 bases, with 11 bases between them. Germline CDR1 is SGHTA and CDR2 is FQGNSA. There are 14 residues in the CDR3. CDR3: CASSLESAGQPQHF. As DNA, the CDR3 is TGTGCCAGCAGCTTAGAATCAGCGGGACAGCCCCAGCATTTT.

With respect to this clone: The identical CDR3 is also encoded by other nucleotide sequences in the sample. The chain uses TRBV4-1 and TRBJ2-7; the match to TRBD1 covers 8 bases. V dropped 4 bases and J dropped 2; count of bases not matched to a gene: 4. The CDR3 extends over 14 amino acids. Germline CDR1 and CDR2: MGHRA and YSYEKL. CDR3 region: CASSLGQGPYEQYF. DNA for the CDR3: TGCGCCAGCAGCCTCGGACAGGGTCCCTACGAGCAGTACTTC.

The chain is built from TRBV7-6 and TRBJ2-7, with 7 positions matching TRBD1. V lost 7 bases, J lost 7 bases, and 10 bases stayed unmatched. The germline CDR1 and CDR2 sequences are SGHVS and FNYEAQ. CDR3 length: 13 amino acids. The CDR3 nucleotides read TGTGCCAGCATCCCGACAGGGACGGGAGAGCAGTACTTC. Translating it yields CASIPTGTGEQYF.

This sequence joins TRBV10-3 and TRBJ2-7; 9 nucleotides line up with TRBD2. Germline-derived CDR1 and CDR2 are ENHRY and SYGVKD. The V gene end was trimmed by 6 bases and the J gene end by 4 bases; junction bases not matched to a gene: 19. The CDR3 spans 18 residues. The CDR3 is CAIRRSELAGRDRYEQYF. CDR3 DNA sequence: TGTGCCATCAGGCGGTCGGAACTAGCGGGTCGAGATCGGTACGAGCAGTACTTC.